This T cell receptor (beta chain) is from a study of shared clonotypes between healthy human individuals. CDR1 and CDR2 (germline): MDHEN, SYDVKM. Trimming removed 2 bases at V and 6 bases at J, with 5 bases between. The CDR3 totals 12 residues. Sequencing used immunoSEQ multiplex PCR; TCRdb keeps in-frame clones, though not all of them. The data contain 1.5 million to 1.9 million clones, 95% to 99% of them singletons. The sequence was collected from a man aged 25-40 years in good health. Sequencing was carried out using naive CD4+ T cells sorted from blood. Subset reported: CD45RA+ positively selected. The rearrangement joins TRBV28 to TRBJ1-5; D is undetermined. This chain's CDR3 is CASSLAAQPQHF. In DNA form, the CDR3 reads TGTGCCAGCAGTTTAGCCGCTCAGCCCCAGCATTTT.